This T cell receptor (beta chain) was documented in a study of PD-1 blockade in classical Hodgkin lymphoma. TCRdb's table, derived via immunoSEQ multiplex PCR, lists solely in-frame clones and lacks some. Of roughly 96,000 clones in the sample, about 92% were seen once. Time point defined: cycle 4 day 1 (C4D1), after five to seven weeks of nivolumab. Each patient's relapse followed autologous stem cell transplantation, and brentuximab vedotin exposure varied. From germline, CDR1 is SGHTA and CDR2 FQGNSA. Germline trimming cut 5 bases from V and 3 bases from J; bases unmatched to any gene: 5. CDR3 length: 15 amino acids.

The receptor was isolated from a human donor with classical Hodgkin lymphoma. The V gene is TRBV7-2, the J gene TRBJ1-4; TRBD1 agrees at 8 bases. The sample in question was peripheral blood mononuclear cells (PBMCs), obtained before the fourth cycle of nivolumab. The CDR3 here is CASSVQGAPNEKLFF. CDR3 DNA sequence: TGTGCCAGCAGCGTCCAGGGGGCACCTAATGAAAAACTGTTTTTT.